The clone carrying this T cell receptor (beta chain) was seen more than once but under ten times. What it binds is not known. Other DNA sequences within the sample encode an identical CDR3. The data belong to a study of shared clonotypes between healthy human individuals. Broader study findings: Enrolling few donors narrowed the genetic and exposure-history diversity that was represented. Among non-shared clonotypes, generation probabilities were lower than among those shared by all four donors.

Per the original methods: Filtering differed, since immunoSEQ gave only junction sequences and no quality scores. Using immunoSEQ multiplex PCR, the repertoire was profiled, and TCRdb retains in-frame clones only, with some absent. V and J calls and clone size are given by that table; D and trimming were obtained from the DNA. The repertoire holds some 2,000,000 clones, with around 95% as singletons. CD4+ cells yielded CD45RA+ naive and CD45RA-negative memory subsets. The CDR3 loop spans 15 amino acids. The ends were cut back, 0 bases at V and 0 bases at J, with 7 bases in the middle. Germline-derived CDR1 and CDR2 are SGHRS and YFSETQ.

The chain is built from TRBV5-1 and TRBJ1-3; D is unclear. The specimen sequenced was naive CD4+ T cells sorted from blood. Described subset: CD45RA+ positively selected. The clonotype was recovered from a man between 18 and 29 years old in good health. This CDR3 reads CASSLGQDSGNTIYF. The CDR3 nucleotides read TGCGCCAGCAGCTTGGGGCAGGACTCTGGAAACACCATATATTTT.